This T cell receptor beta chain was found in a study of blood T cell repertoires in COVID-19. Across the whole study: Sites across the United States, Italy and Spain contributed samples from acute and convalescent COVID-19. PBMCs, B-cell-depleted T cells, or T cells were the source of the cDNA or gDNA that made up the material.

Methods used by the authors: For nucleated cells, counts were estimated from reference gene primer amplification. The table came from immunoSEQ multiplex PCR; TCRdb's copy has only in-frame clones and leaves some out. Clone size and V and J calls were adopted from that table, with D and trimming inferred from the DNA. The data hold 200,000 to 250,000 clones, with nearly 90% observed a single time. Germline V gives CDR1 PRHDT, CDR2 FYEKMQ (reference sequence). With 3 bases removed from V and 2 bases from J, the gap between germline ends came to 14 bases. The CDR3 spans 15 residues. The sequencing input was peripheral blood. This receptor was identified in a woman aged 18-30 years who had recovered from COVID-19. The chain has TRBV13 and TRBJ2-7; possibly TRBD1 for D (6 bases). In nucleotides, the CDR3 is TGTGCCAGCAGCTTGGACAGACCCGAGGCCTACGAGCAGTACTTC. Encoded protein: CASSLDRPEAYEQYF.